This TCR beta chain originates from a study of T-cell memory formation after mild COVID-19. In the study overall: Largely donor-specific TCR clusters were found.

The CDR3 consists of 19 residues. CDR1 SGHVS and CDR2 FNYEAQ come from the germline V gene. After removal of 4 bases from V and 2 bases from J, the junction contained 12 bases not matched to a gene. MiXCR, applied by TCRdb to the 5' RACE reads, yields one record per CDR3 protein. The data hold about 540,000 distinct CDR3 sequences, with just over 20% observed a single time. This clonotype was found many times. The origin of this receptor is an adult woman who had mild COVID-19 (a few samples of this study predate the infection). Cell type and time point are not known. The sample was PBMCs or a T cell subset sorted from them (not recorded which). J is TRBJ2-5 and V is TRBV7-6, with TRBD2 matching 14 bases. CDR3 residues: CASSYRPGLAGGDQETQYF. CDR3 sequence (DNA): TGTGCCAGCAGCTACCGACCAGGACTAGCGGGGGGCGATCAAGAGACCCAGTACTTC.